A selection of T cell receptor beta chains follows, all from one sample in a study of cytomegalovirus exposure and HLA in healthy donors. Sequenced by immunoSEQ multiplex PCR; TCRdb stores in-frame clones only, minus some. The sample holds 90,000 to 150,000 clones, 85% to 90% seen once. Input material: PBMCs. These receptor sequences come from a woman aged 25 to 39 in good health and CMV-seronegative. Each CDR3 is given with its conserved first and last residue. Each record gives: V gene, J gene, CDR3 protein.

>TRBV2|TRBJ1-4
CASKFGGTREKLFF
>TRBV7-2|TRBJ2-5
CASSLRTSGGRSQETQYF
>TRBV14|TRBJ2-7
CASSQDLLGVEQYF
>TRBV6-6|TRBJ1-4
CASSLNSDEKLFF
>TRBV6-4|TRBJ2-3
CASSLSGGAPDTQYF
>TRBV29-1|TRBJ1-4
CSVATGLEKLFF
>TRBV7-8|TRBJ1-2
CASSQGGERGYTF
>TRBV6-5|TRBJ2-7
CASSYSAGTYAEQYF
>TRBV7-8|TRBJ1-4
CASSAVTGLGGEKLFF
>TRBV16|TRBJ1-2
CASSQDRTYYGYTF
>TRBV7-2|TRBJ1-1
CASSSYRDEAFF
>TRBV7-2|TRBJ2-3
CASSGTGGDTQYF
>TRBV10-2|TRBJ2-5
CASSVRQGRQETQYF
>TRBV1|TRBJ2-7
CTSSQVAGGLSSYEQYF
>TRBV7-9|TRBJ2-3
CASSLVTRTDTQYF
>TRBV6-5|TRBJ2-7
CASSLAGPYEQYF
>TRBV19|TRBJ2-1
CASSIGGGLKNEQFF
>TRBV10-3|TRBJ1-2
CATAPEGQTLDTF
>TRBV5-1|TRBJ2-1
CASSLEGGTYNEQFF
>TRBV25-1|TRBJ2-5
CASSETGRQETQYF
>TRBV6-5|TRBJ2-7
CASSYLTGGHEQYF
>TRBV9|TRBJ2-3
CASSPRTGTSTDTQYF
>TRBV6-5|TRBJ2-5
CASGAIDETQYF
>TRBV12-2|TRBJ2-7
CASRPLPTANSYEQYF
>TRBV10-3|TRBJ2-5
CAISVGGTGKETQYF
>TRBV9|TRBJ1-2
CASSVVGAGPSQGYTF
>TRBV5-1|TRBJ1-1
CASSLELGGTEAFF
>TRBV6-5|TRBJ2-1
CASSYRTSGGNEQFF
>TRBV7-9|TRBJ1-3
CASSRGRNRTGNTIYF
>TRBV7-9|TRBJ1-2
CASSLVQGAGGYTF
>TRBV6-5|TRBJ2-6
CASSYEAGTGANVLTF
>TRBV18|TRBJ2-5
CASSPPASGEETQYF
>TRBV5-4|TRBJ2-7
CASSLGPTGWSYEQYF
>TRBV4-1|TRBJ2-1
CASRPGLAGNYNEQFF
>TRBV12-5|TRBJ1-1
CASGLVQKPGHPNTEAFF
>TRBV10-3|TRBJ2-7
CAISEGGGPYEQYF
>TRBV21-1|TRBJ1-1
CASSKAKTHMNTEAFF
>TRBV6-4|TRBJ1-2
CASSDSTGYRYTF
>TRBV5-4|TRBJ1-2
CASSHAYVNYGYTF